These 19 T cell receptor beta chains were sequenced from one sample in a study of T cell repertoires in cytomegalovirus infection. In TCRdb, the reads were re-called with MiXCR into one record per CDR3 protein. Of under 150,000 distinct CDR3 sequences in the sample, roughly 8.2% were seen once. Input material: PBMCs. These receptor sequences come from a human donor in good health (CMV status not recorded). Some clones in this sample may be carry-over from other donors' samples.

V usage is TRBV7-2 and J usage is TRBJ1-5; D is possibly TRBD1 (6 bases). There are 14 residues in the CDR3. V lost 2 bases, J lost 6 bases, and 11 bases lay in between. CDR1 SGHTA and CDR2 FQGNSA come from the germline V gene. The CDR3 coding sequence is TGTGCCAGCAGCTTAAGGGGGGGGGTTCAGCCCCAGCATTTT. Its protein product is CASSLRGGVQPQHF.

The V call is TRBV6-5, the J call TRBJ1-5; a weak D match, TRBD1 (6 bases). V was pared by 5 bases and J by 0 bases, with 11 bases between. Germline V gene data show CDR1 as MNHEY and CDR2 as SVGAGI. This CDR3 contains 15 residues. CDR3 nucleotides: TGTGCCAGCAGTCTAGACAGGCATAGCAATCAGCCCCAGCATTTT. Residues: CASSLDRHSNQPQHF.

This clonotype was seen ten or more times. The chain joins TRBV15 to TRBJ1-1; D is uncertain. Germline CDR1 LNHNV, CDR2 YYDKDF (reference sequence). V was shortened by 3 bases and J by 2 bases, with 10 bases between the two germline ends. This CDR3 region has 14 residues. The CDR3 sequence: CATSSGRLNTEAFF. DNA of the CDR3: TGTGCCACCAGCAGTGGCAGACTTAACACTGAAGCTTTCTTT.

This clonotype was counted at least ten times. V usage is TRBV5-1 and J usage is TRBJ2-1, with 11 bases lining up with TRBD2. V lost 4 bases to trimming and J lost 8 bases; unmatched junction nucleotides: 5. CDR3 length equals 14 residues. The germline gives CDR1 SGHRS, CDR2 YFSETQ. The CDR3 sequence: CASSVSGGAYEQFF. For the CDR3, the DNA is TGCGCCAGCAGCGTTAGCGGGGGGGCGTATGAGCAGTTCTTC.

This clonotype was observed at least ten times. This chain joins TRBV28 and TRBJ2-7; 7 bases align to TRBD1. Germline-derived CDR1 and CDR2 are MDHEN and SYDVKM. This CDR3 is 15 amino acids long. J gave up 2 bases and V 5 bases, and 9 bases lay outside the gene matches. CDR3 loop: CASSPWDSGTYEQYF. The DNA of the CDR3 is TGTGCCAGCAGTCCTTGGGACAGCGGAACCTACGAGCAGTACTTC.

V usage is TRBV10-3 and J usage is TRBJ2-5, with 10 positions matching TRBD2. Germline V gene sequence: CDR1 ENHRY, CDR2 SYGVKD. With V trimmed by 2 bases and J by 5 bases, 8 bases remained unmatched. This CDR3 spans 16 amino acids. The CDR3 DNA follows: TGTGCCATCAGTGAGAACCCTAGCGGGAGTAAGGAGACCCAGTACTTC. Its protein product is CAISENPSGSKETQYF.

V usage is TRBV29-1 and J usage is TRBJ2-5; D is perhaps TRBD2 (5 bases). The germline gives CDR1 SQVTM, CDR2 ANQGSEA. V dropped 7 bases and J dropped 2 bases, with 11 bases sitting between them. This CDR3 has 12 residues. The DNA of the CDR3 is TGCAGCGGCACTCCGGGACAAGAGACCCAGTACTTC. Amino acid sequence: CSGTPGQETQYF.

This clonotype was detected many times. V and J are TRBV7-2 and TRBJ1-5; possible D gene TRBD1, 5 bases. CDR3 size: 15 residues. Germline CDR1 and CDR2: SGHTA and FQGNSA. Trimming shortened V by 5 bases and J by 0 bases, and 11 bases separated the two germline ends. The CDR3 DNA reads TGTGCCAGCAGCCCGTGGGACGGTAGCAATCAGCCCCAGCATTTT. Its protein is CASSPWDGSNQPQHF.

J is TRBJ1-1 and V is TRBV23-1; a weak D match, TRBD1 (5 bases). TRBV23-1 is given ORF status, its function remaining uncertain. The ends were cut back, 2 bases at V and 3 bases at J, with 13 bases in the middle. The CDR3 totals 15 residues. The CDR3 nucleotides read TGCGCCAGCAGTCAAGAACGGGGGGAGGACACTGAAGCTTTCTTT. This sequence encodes CASSQERGEDTEAFF.

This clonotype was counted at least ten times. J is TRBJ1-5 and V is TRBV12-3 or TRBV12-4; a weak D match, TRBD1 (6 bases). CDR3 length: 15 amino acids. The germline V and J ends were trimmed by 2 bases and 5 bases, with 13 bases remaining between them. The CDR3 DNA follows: TGTGCCAGCAGTTTAACCGGGGGCAGTGATCAGCCCCAGCATTTT. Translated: CASSLTGGSDQPQHF.

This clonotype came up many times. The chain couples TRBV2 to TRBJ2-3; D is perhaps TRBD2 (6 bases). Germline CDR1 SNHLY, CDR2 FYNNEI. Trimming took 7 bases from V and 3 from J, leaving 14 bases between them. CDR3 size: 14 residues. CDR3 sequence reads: CASTEVGGTDTQYF. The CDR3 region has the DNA TGTGCCAGCACAGAAGTCGGGGGAACAGATACGCAGTATTTT.

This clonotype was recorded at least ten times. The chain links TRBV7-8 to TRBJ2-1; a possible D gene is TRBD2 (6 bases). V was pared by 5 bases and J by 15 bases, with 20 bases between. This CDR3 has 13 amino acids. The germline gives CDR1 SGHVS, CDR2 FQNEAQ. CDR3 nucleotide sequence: TGTGCCAGCAGCCAACGGAGGGGCCTTATGCCGTTCTTC. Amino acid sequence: CASSQRRGLMPFF.

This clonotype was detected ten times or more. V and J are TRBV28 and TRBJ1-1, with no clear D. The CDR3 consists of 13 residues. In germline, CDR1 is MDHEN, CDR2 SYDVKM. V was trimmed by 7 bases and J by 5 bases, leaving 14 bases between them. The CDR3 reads CASTRELRTEAFF. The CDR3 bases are TGTGCCAGCACCCGAGAGCTCCGGACTGAAGCTTTCTTT.

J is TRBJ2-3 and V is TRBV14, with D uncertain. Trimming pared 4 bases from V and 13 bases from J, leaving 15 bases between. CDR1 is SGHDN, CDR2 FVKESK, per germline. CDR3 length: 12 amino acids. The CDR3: CASSPAPPMKYF. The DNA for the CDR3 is TGTGCCAGCAGCCCGGCCCCCCCCATGAAGTATTTT.

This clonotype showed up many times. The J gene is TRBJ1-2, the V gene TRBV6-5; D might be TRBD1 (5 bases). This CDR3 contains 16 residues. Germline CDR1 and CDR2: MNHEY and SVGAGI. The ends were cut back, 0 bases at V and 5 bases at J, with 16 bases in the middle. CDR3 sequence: CASSYSRNRIEYGYTF. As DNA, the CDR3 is TGTGCCAGCAGTTACTCGAGGAACAGGATTGAGTATGGCTACACCTTC.

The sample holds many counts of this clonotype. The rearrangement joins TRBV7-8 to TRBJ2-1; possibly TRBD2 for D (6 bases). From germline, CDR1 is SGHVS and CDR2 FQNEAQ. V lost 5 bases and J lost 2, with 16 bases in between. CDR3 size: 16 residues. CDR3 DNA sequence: TGTGCCAGCAGCCTCCGTCCTACGGGAGCCTACAATGAGCAGTTCTTC. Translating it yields CASSLRPTGAYNEQFF.

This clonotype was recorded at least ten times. The CDR3 coding sequence is TGTGCCAGCAGTTTATTGGGGGCGTCTGAAGCTTTCTTT. It yields the protein CASSLLGASEAFF. The chain combines TRBV12-3 or TRBV12-4 with TRBJ1-1, with TRBD1 as a possible D gene (6 bases). The CDR3 covers 13 residues. Deletions cut 2 bases from V and 6 bases from J, with 10 bases between.

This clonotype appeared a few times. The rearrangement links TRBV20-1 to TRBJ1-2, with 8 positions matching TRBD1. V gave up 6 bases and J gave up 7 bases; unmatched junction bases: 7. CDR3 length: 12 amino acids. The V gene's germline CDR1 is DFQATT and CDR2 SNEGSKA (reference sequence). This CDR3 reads CSAPTGVGGYTF. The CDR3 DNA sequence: TGCAGTGCCCCGACAGGGGTGGGTGGCTACACCTTC.

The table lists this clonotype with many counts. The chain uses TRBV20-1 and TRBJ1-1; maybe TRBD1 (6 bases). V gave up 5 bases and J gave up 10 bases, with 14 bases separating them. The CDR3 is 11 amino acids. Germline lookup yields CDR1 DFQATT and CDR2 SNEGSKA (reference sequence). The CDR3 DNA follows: TGCAGTGCTTCTGATCAGGGGTCAGCTTTCTTT. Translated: CSASDQGSAFF.